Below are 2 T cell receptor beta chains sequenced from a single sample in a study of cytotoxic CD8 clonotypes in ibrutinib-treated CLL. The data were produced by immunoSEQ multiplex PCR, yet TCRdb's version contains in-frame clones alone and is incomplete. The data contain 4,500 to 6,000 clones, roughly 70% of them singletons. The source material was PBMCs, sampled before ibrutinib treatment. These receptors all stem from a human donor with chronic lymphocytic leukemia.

CDR3 residues: CASSDRGDSYNEQFF. CDR3 DNA: TGTGCCAGCAGCGACAGGGGGGACTCCTACAATGAGCAGTTCTTC. The chain combines TRBV7-9 with TRBJ2-1; 9 nucleotides match TRBD1. Germline V lookup: CDR1 SEHNR, CDR2 FQNEAQ (reference sequence). There are 15 residues in the CDR3. V was clipped by 5 bases and J by 0 bases; unmatched bases: 2.

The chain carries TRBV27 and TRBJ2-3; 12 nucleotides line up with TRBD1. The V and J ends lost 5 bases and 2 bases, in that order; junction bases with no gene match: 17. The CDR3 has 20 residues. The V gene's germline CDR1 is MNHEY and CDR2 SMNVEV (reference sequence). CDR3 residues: CASSRDRGRTRGALTDTQYF. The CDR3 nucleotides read TGTGCCAGCAGTAGGGACAGGGGGCGAACTCGGGGGGCACTCACAGATACGCAGTATTTT.